A single sample gave rise to the 5 T cell receptor beta chains below, sequenced in a study of OX40 agonist ivuxolimab in advanced cancers. Using immunoSEQ multiplex PCR, the repertoire was profiled, and TCRdb retains in-frame clones only, with some absent. The data show 65,000 to 75,000 clones, with roughly 84% seen just once and over 2% held by the top ten. This specimen was CD4+ or CD8+ T cells sorted from blood, taken in a trial of the OX40 agonist ivuxolimab. The source is an adult with an advanced solid tumor such as melanoma, head and neck, liver or kidney cancer.

In this sample, this clone turned up a few times. This sequence joins TRBV28 and TRBJ2-1; a weak D match, TRBD2 (7 bases). This CDR3 contains 13 residues. V was clipped by 7 bases and J by 6 bases, with 13 bases between them. Germline CDR1 is MDHEN and CDR2 is SYDVKM. CDR3 nucleotides: TGTGCCAGCACCCCCGGGGGGCGCAATGAGCAGTTCTTC. This encodes CASTPGGRNEQFF.

This rearrangement joins TRBV4-2 to TRBJ1-1; D possibly corresponds to TRBD1 (6 bases). The germline V gene encodes CDR1 LGHNA and CDR2 YNFKEQ. This CDR3 has 18 residues. Trimming shortened V by 0 bases and J by 0 bases, and 17 bases separated the two germline ends. CDR3 DNA sequence: TGTGCCAGCAGCCAAGAGGGGACGGGGGCGGCCATGAACACTGAAGCTTTCTTT. As protein: CASSQEGTGAAMNTEAFF.

The table lists this clone with a few counts. This chain links TRBV19 with TRBJ1-1; D is unresolved. Germline V lookup: CDR1 LNHDA, CDR2 SQIVND (reference sequence). The ends were cut back, 4 bases at V and 7 bases at J, with 13 bases in the middle. CDR3 length equals 13 residues. The chain's CDR3 is CASSTSAQVEAFF. The CDR3 coding sequence is TGTGCCAGTAGTACTTCGGCCCAGGTTGAAGCTTTCTTT.

This chain uses TRBV11-2 with TRBJ1-4, with D possibly being TRBD1 (5 bases). CDR3 length: 14 residues. Trimming cost V 1 base and J 6 bases, with 9 bases left between them. Germline loops: CDR1 SGHAT, CDR2 FQNNGV. CDR3 coding DNA: TGTGCCAGCAGCTTAGTCGGCAGGGATGAAAAACTGTTTTTT. Translating gives CASSLVGRDEKLFF.

The genes are TRBV6-1 and TRBJ1-3; possibly TRBD1 for D (6 bases). Trimming took off 5 bases at V and 0 bases at J, with 11 bases between the two ends. Germline values: CDR1 MNHNS, CDR2 SASEGT. The CDR3 runs to 15 residues. The DNA of the CDR3 is TGTGCCAGCAGTAAAGGGACAACCTCTGGAAACACCATATATTTT. This codes for CASSKGTTSGNTIYF.